Sequencing of this T cell receptor beta chain was carried out in a study of blood T cell repertoires in COVID-19. Some clones are missing from TCRdb's copy, which holds only in-frame ones; the method was immunoSEQ multiplex PCR. The table lists roughly 100,000 clones, around 79% of them singletons, with 20% to 25% in the top ten. The CDR3 contains 14 residues. V lost 4 bases to trimming and J lost 4 bases; unmatched junction nucleotides: 7. Germline V CDR1 and CDR2: SQVTM, ANQGSEA. The TCR originated in a man between 65 and 79 years old with active or convalescent COVID-19. The sample comprised peripheral blood. J is TRBJ1-5 and V is TRBV29-1; 7 bases fit TRBD1. The CDR3 reads CSVVFRGTNQPQHF. As DNA, the CDR3 is TGCAGCGTTGTGTTCAGGGGGACGAATCAGCCCCAGCATTTT.